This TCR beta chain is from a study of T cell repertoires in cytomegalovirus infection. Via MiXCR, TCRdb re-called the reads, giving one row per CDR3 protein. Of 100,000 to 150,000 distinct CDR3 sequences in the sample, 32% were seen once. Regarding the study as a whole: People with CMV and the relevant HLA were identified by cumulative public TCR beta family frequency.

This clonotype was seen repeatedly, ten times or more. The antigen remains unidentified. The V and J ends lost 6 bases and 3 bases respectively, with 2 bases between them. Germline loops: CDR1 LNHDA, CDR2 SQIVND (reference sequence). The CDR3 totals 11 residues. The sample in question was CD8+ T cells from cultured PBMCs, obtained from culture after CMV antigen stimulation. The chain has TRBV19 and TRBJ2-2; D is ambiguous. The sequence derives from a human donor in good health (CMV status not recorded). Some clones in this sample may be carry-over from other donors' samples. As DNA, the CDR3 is TGTGCCAGTAGGCACACCGGGGAGCTGTTTTTT. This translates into CASRHTGELFF.